Listed below are T cell receptor beta chains from one sample, sequenced in a study of technical replicates of blood from several donors. Generated by immunoSEQ multiplex PCR, the TCRdb table keeps only in-frame clones and is missing some. This table holds approximately 73,000 clones, about 90% found once. The sample consisted of T cells isolated from PBMCs. The receptors originated from a human donor in good health. CDR3s include the opening cysteine and the closing phenylalanine or tryptophan. A D gene is named only where the DNA matches it firmly. A clone size is listed for some rows: how often the clone was seen (once, few, many), or a class if it is expanded.

>TRBV28|TRBJ2-1|NA|TRBD2
TGTGCCAGCACCGAAAGGGCGGGGCGGGAGCTTGAGCAGTTCTTC
CASTERAGRELEQFF
>TRBV5-1|TRBJ2-2|NA|TRBD2
TGCGCCAGCAGCTTGACTAGCGGACTACACTACGGTGGGGAGCTGTTTTTT
CASSLTSGLHYGGELFF
>TRBV7-2|TRBJ2-3|NA|NA
TGTGCCAGCAGCTTAAACGAGATCACAGATACGCAGTATTTT
CASSLNEITDTQYF
>TRBV7-9|TRBJ2-1|NA|NA
TGTGCCAGCAGCTTATTAGACAGGATTTACAATGAGCAGTTCTTC
CASSLLDRIYNEQFF
>TRBV5-6|TRBJ1-1|few|NA
TGTGCCAGCAGACGACAGGTCAAAACTGAAGCTTTCTTT
CASRRQVKTEAFF
>TRBV11-3|TRBJ2-7|NA|NA
TGTGCCAGCAGCTTATACGGAGCCCACGAGCAGTACTTC
CASSLYGAHEQYF
>TRBV29-1|TRBJ1-1|NA|TRBD1
TGCAGCGCCTGGACAGGGGGCGACGGAACTGAAGCTTTCTTT
CSAWTGGDGTEAFF
>TRBV29-1|TRBJ2-1|NA|TRBD2
TGCAGCGTTGGACTTGGGGGACTAGTCTTCAATGAGCAGTTCTTC
CSVGLGGLVFNEQFF
>TRBV7-6|TRBJ2-7|NA|TRBD2
TGTGCCAGCGAGGCTAGCGGGAGTTACGAGCAGTACTTC
CASEASGSYEQYF
>TRBV19|TRBJ1-5|NA|NA
TGTGCCAGTAGTATTCGATTGCAGGGGACCGGACCAAGTGCCTATCAGCCCCAGCATTTT
CASSIRLQGTGPSAYQPQHF
>TRBV5-1|TRBJ2-7|NA|TRBD2
TGCGCCAGCAGCTTGGCGGCGGGAGGGCCGGAGGAGCAGTACTTC
CASSLAAGGPEEQYF
>TRBV6-5|TRBJ2-1|NA|TRBD2
TGTGCCAGCAGTTACCAAGGGGGACTAGGAGTCAATGAGCAGTTCTTC
CASSYQGGLGVNEQFF
>TRBV19|TRBJ1-4|NA|TRBD1
TGTGCCAGTAGTCAGGGGGGCGCAACTAATGAAAAACTGTTTTTT
CASSQGGATNEKLFF
>TRBV11-3|TRBJ2-7|NA|NA
TGTGCCAGCAGCTTTATCGGCGAGCAGTACTTC
CASSFIGEQYF
>TRBV7-2|TRBJ2-1|NA|TRBD1
TGTGCCAGCAGCTTACAGGGGGCGCACCACAATGAGCAGTTCTTC
CASSLQGAHHNEQFF
>TRBV6-6|TRBJ2-7|NA|TRBD2
TGTGCCAGCAGTTACTCGCGGGAGTCTTCCTACGAGCAGTACTTC
CASSYSRESSYEQYF
>TRBV11-3|TRBJ2-1|NA|TRBD2
TGTGCCAGCAGCTTAGTGGGCGGGAGTCGTAATGAGCAGTTCTTC
CASSLVGGSRNEQFF
>TRBV27|TRBJ2-3|NA|TRBD2
TGTGCCAGCAGTTTTTACCAGCGGGAGTTAGAAGATACGCAGTATTTT
CASSFYQRELEDTQYF
>TRBV6-4|TRBJ2-1|once|NA
TGTGCCAGCAGTGGAGGGGGTGAGCAGTTCTTC
CASSGGGEQFF
>TRBV7-2|TRBJ2-5|once|NA
TGTGCCAGCAGGTCCACAGGGAGTCAAGAGACCCAGTACTTC
CASRSTGSQETQYF
>TRBV28|TRBJ2-1|NA|TRBD2
TGTGCCAGCAGTGGGGGGGGACTCCGGTACAATGAGCAGTTCTTC
CASSGGGLRYNEQFF
>TRBV9|TRBJ2-7|NA|NA
TGTGCCAGCAGCGGCTACAGGTACCCCTACGAGCAGTACTTC
CASSGYRYPYEQYF
>TRBV11-3|TRBJ2-6|NA|TRBD2
TGTGCCAGCGGGGTACGGGGAGGGACTGGGGCCAACGTCCTGACTTTC
CASGVRGGTGANVLTF
>TRBV5-6|TRBJ1-1|NA|TRBD1
TGTGCCAGCAGCGCGGCGACAGGGTCCACTGAAGCTTTCTTT
CASSAATGSTEAFF
>TRBV11-3|TRBJ2-3|once|TRBD2
TGTGCCAGCAGCTTAGGGAGTCTCGGGACTAGCCCCACCGATACGCAGTATTTT
CASSLGSLGTSPTDTQYF
>TRBV27|TRBJ2-7|NA|TRBD1
TGTGCCAGCAGTAGAGACAGGGGAGGCCCCTACGAGCAGTACTTC
CASSRDRGGPYEQYF
>TRBV30|TRBJ2-3|NA|NA
TGTGCCTGGAGTGGGGGGCAGGATACGCAGTATTTT
CAWSGGQDTQYF
>TRBV4-2|TRBJ2-5|NA|NA
TGTGCCAGCAGCCAAGGGACGGGAGTGGCGGAGACCCAGTACTTC
CASSQGTGVAETQYF
>TRBV29-1|TRBJ2-1|NA|NA
TGCAGCGCCGCGGATGGCCCCAATGAGCAGTTCTTC
CSAADGPNEQFF
>TRBV5-6|TRBJ2-5|NA|TRBD2
TGTGCCAGCAGCTTGGCGGGACTAGCGGGAGTCTCACAAGAGACCCAGTACTTC
CASSLAGLAGVSQETQYF